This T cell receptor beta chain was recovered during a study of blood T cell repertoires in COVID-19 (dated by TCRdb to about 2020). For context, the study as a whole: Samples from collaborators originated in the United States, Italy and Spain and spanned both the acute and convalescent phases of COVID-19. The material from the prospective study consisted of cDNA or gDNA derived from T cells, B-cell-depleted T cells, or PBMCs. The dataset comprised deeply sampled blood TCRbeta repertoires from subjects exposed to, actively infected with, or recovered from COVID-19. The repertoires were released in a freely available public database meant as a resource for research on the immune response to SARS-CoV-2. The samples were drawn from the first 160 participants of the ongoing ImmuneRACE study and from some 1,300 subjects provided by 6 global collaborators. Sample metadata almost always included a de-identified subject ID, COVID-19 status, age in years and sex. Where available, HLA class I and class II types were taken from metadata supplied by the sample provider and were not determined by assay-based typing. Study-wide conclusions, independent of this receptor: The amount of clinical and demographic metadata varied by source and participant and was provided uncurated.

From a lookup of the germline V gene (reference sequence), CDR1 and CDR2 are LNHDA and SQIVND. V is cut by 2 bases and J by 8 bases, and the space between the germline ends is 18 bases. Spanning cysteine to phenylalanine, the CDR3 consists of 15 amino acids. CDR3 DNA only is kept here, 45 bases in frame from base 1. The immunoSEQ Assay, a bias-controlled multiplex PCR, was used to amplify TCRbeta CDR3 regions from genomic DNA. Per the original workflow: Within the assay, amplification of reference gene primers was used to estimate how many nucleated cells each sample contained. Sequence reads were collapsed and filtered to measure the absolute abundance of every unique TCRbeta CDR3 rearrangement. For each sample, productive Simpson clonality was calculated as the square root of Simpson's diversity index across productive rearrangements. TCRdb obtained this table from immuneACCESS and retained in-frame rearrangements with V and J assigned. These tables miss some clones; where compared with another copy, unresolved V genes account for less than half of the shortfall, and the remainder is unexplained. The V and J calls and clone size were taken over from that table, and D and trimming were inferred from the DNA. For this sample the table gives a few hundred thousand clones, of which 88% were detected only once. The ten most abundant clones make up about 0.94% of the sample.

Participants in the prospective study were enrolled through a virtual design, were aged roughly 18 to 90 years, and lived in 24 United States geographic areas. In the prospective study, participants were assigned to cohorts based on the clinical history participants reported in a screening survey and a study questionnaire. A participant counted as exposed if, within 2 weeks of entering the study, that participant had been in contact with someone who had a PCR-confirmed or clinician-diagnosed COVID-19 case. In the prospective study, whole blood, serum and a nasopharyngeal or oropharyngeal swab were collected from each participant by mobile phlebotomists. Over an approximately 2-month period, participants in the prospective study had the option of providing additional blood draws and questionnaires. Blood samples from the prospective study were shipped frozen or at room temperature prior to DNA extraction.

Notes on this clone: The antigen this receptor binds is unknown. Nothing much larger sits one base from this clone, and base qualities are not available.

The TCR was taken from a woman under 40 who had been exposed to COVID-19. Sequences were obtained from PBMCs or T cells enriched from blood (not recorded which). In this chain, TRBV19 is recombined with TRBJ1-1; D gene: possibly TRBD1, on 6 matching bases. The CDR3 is CASSIKGRGATEAFF. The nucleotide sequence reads TGTGCCAGTAGTATAAAGGGCAGGGGCGCTACAGAAGCTTTCTTT.